Listed here are 21 T cell receptor beta chains from one sample, sequenced in a study of cytomegalovirus exposure and HLA in healthy donors. The study ran its PCR with 60 Vbeta and 13 Jbeta primers. Data came from immunoSEQ multiplex PCR; TCRdb stores just in-frame clones and leaves some out. This sample has some 180,000 clones, with more than 60% found just once. The sequenced material came from PBMCs. The receptors here all came from a man between 18 and 29 years old in good health and CMV-seronegative.

V usage is TRBV30 and J usage is TRBJ1-4; D is possibly TRBD1 (6 bases). This CDR3 is 16 amino acids long. CDR1 and CDR2 from the germline V gene are GTSNPN and SVGIG (reference sequence). V shed 3 bases and J shed 4 bases, with 18 bases lying between them. CDR3 protein: CAWRGRGASYNEKLFF. In nucleotides, the CDR3 is TGTGCCTGGAGAGGCCGGGGGGCTTCGTATAATGAAAAACTGTTTTTT.

The chain carries TRBV7-9 and TRBJ2-5; D call uncertain. The V end lost 5 bases, the J end lost 1 base, and 17 bases lay between the germline ends. CDR3 length: 16 amino acids. Germline V gene data show CDR1 as SEHNR and CDR2 as FQNEAQ (reference sequence). Here the CDR3 DNA reads TGTGCCAGCAGCCCCCTAGAAGATTTGCGCCAAGAGACCCAGTACTTC. Protein product: CASSPLEDLRQETQYF. The full variable domain, in which reference TRBV7-9 and TRBJ2-5 provide the parts outside the CDR3, is DTGVSQNPRHKITKRGQNVTFRCDPISEHNRLYWYRQTLGQGPEFLTYFQNEAQLEKSRLLSDRFSAERPKGSFSTLEIQRTEQGDSAMYLCASSPLEDLRQETQYFGPGTRLLVL.

The chain is built from TRBV18 and TRBJ2-1; the match to TRBD1 covers 7 bases. Germline CDR1 and CDR2: KGHSH and LQKENI. V shed 1 base and J 3 bases; nucleotides not matched to a gene: 12. The CDR3 is 18 amino acids. The CDR3 protein is CASSPQQGSAGLYNEQFF. The CDR3 DNA is TGTGCCAGCTCACCACAACAGGGGAGCGCCGGCCTCTACAATGAGCAGTTCTTC.

The chain carries TRBV4-2 and TRBJ2-7; 11 positions match TRBD2. The junction had 9 bases not matched to a gene; V was cut back by 3 bases and J by 2 bases. The CDR3 consists of 17 residues. Germline V gives CDR1 LGHNA, CDR2 YNFKEQ. DNA for the CDR3: TGTGCCAGCAGCCAGCTAGCCGGGACTAGCGGTCCCTACGAGCAGTACTTC. Translation: CASSQLAGTSGPYEQYF.

The chain has TRBV4-2 and TRBJ2-7; 9 bases fit TRBD1. V dropped 0 bases and J dropped 6; count of bases not matched to a gene: 9. Germline assignment: CDR1 LGHNA and CDR2 YNFKEQ. The CDR3 has 16 residues. The DNA of the CDR3 is TGTGCCAGCAGCCAAGACCACCGGGACAGGGAAGGCGAGCAGTACTTC. It is translated as CASSQDHRDREGEQYF.

The rearrangement links TRBV5-4 to TRBJ2-5, with TRBD1 matching over 7 bases. With 7 bases clipped from V and 2 bases from J, the junction kept 5 bases outside the gene matches. The CDR3 loop spans 13 amino acids. Germline CDR1 reads SGHNT; CDR2 reads YYREEE (reference sequence). The CDR3 spells CASQTGRQETQYF. In DNA form, the CDR3 reads TGTGCCAGCCAGACAGGGCGACAAGAGACCCAGTACTTC.

The gene calls are TRBV11-3 and TRBJ2-1; a weak D match, TRBD2 (5 bases). Germline CDR1 reads SGHNT; CDR2 reads YENEEA. The CDR3 is made up of 13 amino acids. Trimming removed 5 bases from V and 6 bases from J, with 11 bases in between. CDR3 sequence (DNA): TGTGCCAGCAGCCCGGACTTTCCCAATGAGCAGTTCTTC. It is translated as CASSPDFPNEQFF. The entire variable domain, with the rest obtained from reference TRBV11-3 and TRBJ2-1, is as follows: EAGVVQSPRYKIIEKKQPVAFWCNPISGHNTLYWYLQNLGQGPELLIRYENEEAVDDSQLPKDRFSAERLKGVDSTLKIQPAELGDSAVYLCASSPDFPNEQFFGPGTRLTVL.

The chain carries TRBV21-1 and TRBJ2-1; the D call in the table, TRBD2, was not verified against the DNA. TRBV21-1 is a listed pseudogene. CDR3 length equals 20 residues. This chain's CDR3 is CASRTPNPGLAGSQSNEQFF. The CDR3 bases are TGTGCCAGCAGGACTCCCAATCCGGGACTAGCGGGATCCCAGAGCAATGAGCAGTTCTTC.

The chain has TRBV28 and TRBJ2-5; the match to TRBD2 covers 11 bases. V lost 5 bases, J lost 6 bases, and 5 bases stayed unmatched. This CDR3 spans 14 amino acids. Germline V gene data show CDR1 as MDHEN and CDR2 as SYDVKM. As DNA, the CDR3 is TGTGCCAGCAGTGTAACTAGCGGGAGTCAGACCCAGTACTTC. Its protein is CASSVTSGSQTQYF.

This rearrangement joins TRBV6-5 to TRBJ2-1; TRBD2 matches 11 bases. CDR1 MNHEY and CDR2 SVGAGI come from the germline V gene. J lost 7 bases, V lost 0 bases, and 2 bases had no gene match. The CDR3 runs to 15 residues. CDR3 in amino acids: CASSYSLAGGNEQFF. CDR3 nucleotide sequence: TGTGCCAGCAGTTACTCGCTAGCGGGGGGTAATGAGCAGTTCTTC.

The rearrangement uses TRBV9 and TRBJ2-5, with 7 bases identical to TRBD2. This CDR3 is 15 amino acids long. Looked up from germline, CDR1 is SGDLS and CDR2 is YYNGEE. The V gene end was trimmed by 3 bases and the J gene end by 1 base; junction bases not matched to a gene: 6. The CDR3 here is CASSGGGGPQETQYF. The CDR3 DNA sequence: TGTGCCAGCAGCGGGGGGGGAGGCCCCCAAGAGACCCAGTACTTC.

A remark on this clone: Since a much larger clone is just one base distant, this may be a read error. The chain combines TRBV6-1 with TRBJ2-7; D is unresolved. Looked up from germline, CDR1 is MNHNS and CDR2 is SASEGT. This CDR3 is built from 11 residues. V lost 6 bases to trimming and J lost 3 bases, with 6 bases between them. The CDR3: CASSDNYEQYF. DNA for the CDR3: TGTGCCAGCAGCGACAACTACGAGCAGTACTTC.

The V call is TRBV14, the J call TRBJ1-1; D is perhaps TRBD1 (6 bases). There are 13 residues in the CDR3. V was pared by 2 bases and J by 8 bases, with 12 bases between. CDR1 is SGHDN, CDR2 FVKESK, per germline. CDR3 nucleotides: TGTGCCAGCAGCCAACTCCTGACAGGCGAAGCTTTCTTT. It specifies CASSQLLTGEAFF.

This clone has only a few counts. V gene TRBV7-2 combines with J gene TRBJ2-2; TRBD1 is a possible D gene (5 bases). The germline V gene encodes CDR1 SGHTA and CDR2 FQGNSA. The CDR3 runs 15 residues. Trimming took off 4 bases at V and 2 bases at J, with 11 bases between the two ends. The DNA for the CDR3 is TGTGCCAGCAGCTATGGCAGGGCCAACACCGGGGAGCTGTTTTTT. Protein product: CASSYGRANTGELFF. The whole variable domain, filled in from reference TRBV7-2 and TRBJ2-2, reads GAGVSQSPSNKVTEKGKDVELRCDPISGHTALYWYRQSLGQGLEFLIYFQGNSAPDKSGLPSDRFSAERTGGSVSTLTIQRTQQEDSAVYLCASSYGRANTGELFFGEGSRLTVL.

This clone was counted once. At one of its ends the junction is not consistent with the germline gene, which may arise from a read error. The genes are TRBV7-8 and TRBJ2-5, with 12 bases fitting TRBD2. CDR3 length: 17 residues. Per germline, CDR1 SGHVS and CDR2 FQNEAQ. The CDR3 bases are TGTGCCAGCAGCGCCCGGTGGACTAGCGGGACGGGAGAGGCCCAGTACTTC. Its translation: CASSARWTSGTGEAQYF.

The chain uses TRBV6-1 and TRBJ1-2, with a tentative D call TRBD1 (6 bases). The CDR3 contains 14 residues. V shed 2 bases and J shed 13 bases, with 20 bases lying between them. Germline-derived CDR1 and CDR2 are MNHNS and SASEGT. The CDR3 spells CASSELRQAHITTF. CDR3 sequence (DNA): TGTGCCAGCAGTGAACTGAGACAGGCTCATATAACCACCTTC.

This chain joins TRBV11-3 and TRBJ2-1; 7 bases match TRBD2. V shed 5 bases, J shed 4 bases, and the junction held 5 bases outside the gene matches. There are 14 residues in the CDR3. Germline assignment: CDR1 SGHNT and CDR2 YENEEA. CDR3 amino acids: CASSRSGAYNEQFF. CDR3 coding DNA: TGTGCCAGCAGCCGAAGCGGGGCGTACAATGAGCAGTTCTTC.

This clone was observed a handful of times. CDR3 sequence reads: CASSQAGGQDEAFF. CDR3 nucleotide sequence: TGCGCCAGCAGCCAAGCGGGGGGGCAGGATGAAGCTTTCTTT. The genes are TRBV4-3 and TRBJ1-1; D is possibly TRBD1 (6 bases). CDR1 LGHNA and CDR2 YSLEER come from the germline V gene. The CDR3 has 14 residues. V lost 1 base to trimming and J lost 7 bases, with 13 bases between them.

This clone was detected once. The CDR3 protein is CASGLRLAGEQYF. DNA for the CDR3: TGTGCCAGCGGACTCCGACTAGCCGGCGAGCAGTACTTC. The J gene is TRBJ2-5, the V gene TRBV11-3; 7 nucleotides line up with TRBD2. The J call could be wrong; TRBJ2-7 is a better fit for the DNA end. From germline, CDR1 is SGHNT and CDR2 YENEEA. There are 13 residues in the CDR3.

The J gene is TRBJ2-7, the V gene TRBV7-9, with TRBD1 matching 7 bases. The CDR3 totals 17 residues. CDR1 and CDR2 (germline): SEHNR, FQNEAQ (reference sequence). Trimming cost V 8 bases and J 0 bases; bases outside gene matches: 16. The CDR3 reads CASGPGQRNRLSYEQYF. The CDR3, as DNA: TGTGCCAGCGGGCCGGGACAGCGTAATCGACTCTCCTACGAGCAGTACTTC.

The V gene is TRBV19, the J gene TRBJ1-5; D may be TRBD1 (6 bases). The germline gives CDR1 LNHDA, CDR2 SQIVND (reference sequence). This CDR3 is built from 14 residues. V was pared by 10 bases and J by 0 bases, with 13 bases between. The CDR3 DNA reads as TGTGCCACCACCGACAGGAATAGCAATCAGCCCCAGCATTTT. This encodes CATTDRNSNQPQHF.